These 28 T cell receptor beta chains were all obtained from the same sample, sequenced in a study of T cell repertoires in cytomegalovirus infection. One entry per CDR3 protein results from TCRdb running MiXCR on the reads. The sample shows over 150,000 distinct CDR3 sequences, approximately 20% of them seen only once. Sequencing input: PBMCs. These receptors were collected from a human donor in good health (CMV status not recorded). Some clones in this sample may be carry-over from other donors' samples.

This clonotype was recorded many times. This rearrangement joins TRBV6-1 to TRBJ1-2; TRBD1 matches 7 bases. The CDR3 covers 15 residues. The V gene end was trimmed by 5 bases and the J gene end by 0 bases; junction bases not matched to a gene: 6. CDR1 is MNHNS, CDR2 SASEGT, per germline. The CDR3 region has the DNA TGTGCCAGCAGTAATCAGGGGGGGGCTAACTATGGCTACACCTTC. It codes for CASSNQGGANYGYTF.

The table lists this clonotype with a few counts. The genes are TRBV11-2 and TRBJ2-2; D unresolved. CDR3 size: 12 residues. In germline, CDR1 is SGHAT, CDR2 FQNNGV. Trimming stripped 5 bases from V and 5 bases from J, with 6 bases between. Here the CDR3 DNA reads TGTGCCAGCAGCCCCCTTACCGGGGAGCTGTTTTTT. Residues: CASSPLTGELFF.

In regard to this clonotype: Given a much more abundant clone one base away, this may be a read error. The chain employs TRBV12-3 or TRBV12-4 and TRBJ2-5; TRBD2 matches at 13 bases. The CDR3 has 16 amino acids. The DNA of the CDR3 is TGTGCCAACAGTTCCGCCGGGACTAGCGGGAAGGAGACCCAGTACTTC. This sequence encodes CANSSAGTSGKETQYF.

As to this clonotype: The junction departs from the called germline gene at one end, perhaps through a read error. CDR3 in amino acids: CVSSKEGLAGAEQFF. As DNA, the CDR3 is TGTGTCAGCTCCAAAGAGGGACTAGCGGGAGCTGAGCAGTTCTTC. The V gene is TRBV11-2, the J gene TRBJ2-1; 14 bases are a match to TRBD2. The CDR3 spans 15 residues. Germline values: CDR1 SGHAT, CDR2 FQNNGV.

This clonotype was observed a few times. V is TRBV19 and J is TRBJ1-1, with D perhaps matching TRBD1 (5 bases). This CDR3 is built from 10 residues. The ends were cut back, 9 bases at V and 8 bases at J, with 10 bases in the middle. Germline-derived CDR1 and CDR2 are LNHDA and SQIVND (reference sequence). In nucleotides, the CDR3 is TGTGCCAGCCTGGGGGAGGAAGCTTTCTTT. This sequence encodes CASLGEEAFF.

This chain connects TRBV14 to TRBJ1-2; no clear D. Per the germline V gene, CDR1 is SGHDN and CDR2 is FVKESK. The CDR3 extends over 12 amino acids. V shed 5 bases and J shed 10 bases, with 14 bases lying between them. CDR3 protein: CASSTSDRDYTF. The DNA for the CDR3 is TGTGCCAGCAGCACATCGGACCGGGACTACACCTTC.

In this sample, this clonotype turned up many times. The chain combines TRBV7-2 with TRBJ2-3; D not resolved. The germline gives CDR1 SGHTA, CDR2 FQGNSA. The V and J ends lost 4 bases and 0 bases respectively, with 14 bases between them. The CDR3 totals 16 residues. The CDR3 protein is CASSSKAGSSTDTQYF. CDR3 nucleotides: TGTGCCAGCAGCTCGAAAGCCGGGTCCAGCACAGATACGCAGTATTTT.

The CDR3 DNA is TGTGCCAGCTCACCGACGACAGGGACGGGAACTGAAGCTTTCTTT. This encodes CASSPTTGTGTEAFF. The V and J genes are TRBV18 and TRBJ1-1, with TRBD1 matching over 7 bases. CDR3 length: 15 residues. The trim removed 3 bases at V and 5 bases at J, leaving 9 bases unmatched. Germline V gene data show CDR1 as KGHSH and CDR2 as LQKENI.

With regard to this clonotype: Sequence at one end of the junction differs from germline and may be a read error. The chain joins TRBV10-3 to TRBJ1-2, with 7 bases lining up with TRBD1. The CDR3 spans 13 residues. Germline CDR1 and CDR2: ENHRY and SYGVKD. CDR3 in DNA: TGTGCCATCAGCCAGGGGGGGAACTATGGCTTCACCTTC. Its protein is CAISQGGNYGFTF.

This chain's CDR3 is CASSRGTGTIYGYTF. In nucleotides, the CDR3 is TGTGCCAGTAGTCGGGGGACAGGGACGATCTATGGCTACACCTTC. This chain joins TRBV19 and TRBJ1-2; 9 bases map to TRBD1. CDR1 is LNHDA and CDR2 is SQIVND in the germline V gene (reference sequence). J gave up 4 bases and V 5 bases, and 8 bases lay outside the gene matches. The CDR3 covers 15 residues.

The CDR3 reads CSGGRTEAFF. As DNA, the CDR3 is TGCAGCGGGGGGCGCACTGAAGCTTTCTTT. This chain uses TRBV20-1 with TRBJ1-1; D may be TRBD1 (6 bases). The CDR3 totals 10 residues. CDR1 and CDR2 from the germline V gene are DFQATT and SNEGSKA (reference sequence).

This clonotype was observed many times. This rearrangement joins TRBV6-1 to TRBJ2-2; a weak D match, TRBD1 (5 bases). The CDR3 is 15 residues long. Germline assignment: CDR1 MNHNS and CDR2 SASEGT. V was trimmed by 4 bases and J by 1 base, leaving 10 bases between them. The CDR3: CASSGTLLNTGELFF. The CDR3 coding sequence is TGTGCCAGCAGTGGGACACTCCTGAACACCGGGGAGCTGTTTTTT.

In its sample, this clonotype was seen a few times. V gene TRBV6-4 combines with J gene TRBJ1-2; 7 nucleotides agree with TRBD1. The V and J ends lost 6 bases and 8 bases, in that order; junction bases with no gene match: 24. This CDR3 region has 18 residues. CDR1 and CDR2 (germline): MRHNA, SNTAGT. The DNA for the CDR3 is TGTGCCAGCAGCCCACTTCCCCTCGACAGGGTGGCGTTGGGAGGCTACACCTTC. This sequence encodes CASSPLPLDRVALGGYTF.

This clonotype was found many times. The V gene is TRBV7-2, the J gene TRBJ1-2, with D possibly TRBD1 on 5 matching bases. Germline lookup yields CDR1 SGHTA and CDR2 FQGNSA. Between the trimmed V and J ends, which lost 1 base and 6 bases, there was a span of 15 bases. This CDR3 contains 15 residues. The CDR3 region has the DNA TGTGCCAGCAGCTTAGTAAGGGACGACAAACATGGCTACACCTTC. Amino acids: CASSLVRDDKHGYTF. Together with reference TRBV7-2 and TRBJ1-2, the CDR3 gives the full variable domain: GAGVSQSPSNKVTEKGKDVELRCDPISGHTALYWYRQSLGQGLEFLIYFQGNSAPDKSGLPSDRFSAERTGGSVSTLTIQRTQQEDSAVYLCASSLVRDDKHGYTFGSGTRLTVV.

This clonotype has at least ten counts. The chain employs TRBV7-9 and TRBJ1-1; TRBD1 matches at 7 bases. The CDR3 is 15 amino acids. V shed 6 bases, J shed 4 bases, and the junction held 11 bases outside the gene matches. Germline CDR1 reads SEHNR; CDR2 reads FQNEAQ (reference sequence). CDR3 sequence (DNA): TGTGCCAGCAGTTTACTCTCCGGGACAGCCACTGAAGCTTTCTTT. Translation gives CASSLLSGTATEAFF.

The chain uses TRBV9 and TRBJ2-2; D is unclear. Germline V gene lookup returns CDR1 SGDLS and CDR2 YYNGEE. The V gene lost 0 bases and the J gene lost 6 bases, with 6 bases spanning the gap. The CDR3 covers 13 residues. The DNA of the CDR3 is TGTGCCAGCAGCGTAGAAATGGCCGGGGAGCTGTTTTTT. Translated: CASSVEMAGELFF.

This clonotype was seen only a few times. The chain joins TRBV11-2 to TRBJ2-6, with TRBD1 matching 7 bases. Germline loops: CDR1 SGHAT, CDR2 FQNNGV. V shed 6 bases and J 4 bases; nucleotides not matched to a gene: 3. The CDR3 sequence is 14 residues long. The CDR3 reads CASSTGVGANVLTF. The CDR3 region has the DNA TGTGCCAGCAGTACAGGGGTGGGGGCCAACGTCCTGACTTTC.

The chain uses TRBV6-6 and TRBJ2-3; D remains ambiguous. This CDR3 contains 13 residues. The ends were cut back, 6 bases at V and 1 base at J, with 8 bases in the middle. Germline V lookup: CDR1 MNHNY, CDR2 SVGAGI (reference sequence). The CDR3 protein is CASRTSRTDTQYF. For the CDR3, the DNA is TGTGCCAGCAGGACTTCCCGCACAGATACGCAGTATTTT.

This sequence joins TRBV11-3 and TRBJ2-1; 13 bases align to TRBD2. The CDR3 length is 15 residues. CDR1 and CDR2 from the germline V gene are SGHNT and YENEEA. V lost 3 bases, J lost 7 bases, and 3 bases stayed unmatched. The CDR3 DNA reads TGTGCCAGCAGCTTCACTAGCGGGAGGGCAAATGAGCAGTTCTTC. Encoded protein: CASSFTSGRANEQFF. The full variable domain, in which reference TRBV11-3 and TRBJ2-1 provide the parts outside the CDR3, is EAGVVQSPRYKIIEKKQPVAFWCNPISGHNTLYWYLQNLGQGPELLIRYENEEAVDDSQLPKDRFSAERLKGVDSTLKIQPAELGDSAVYLCASSFTSGRANEQFFGPGTRLTVL.

As to this clonotype: A much more abundant neighbour one base away suggests this may be a read error. The gene calls are TRBV6-8 and TRBJ2-1; D is unclear. The germline gives CDR1 MNHGY, CDR2 SAAAGT. CDR3 size: 13 residues. The CDR3 reads CASSYPGNNEQIF. The CDR3 nucleotides are TGTGCCAGCAGTTACCCCGGCAACAATGAGCAGATCTTC.

This clonotype was found many times. The chain combines TRBV7-8 with TRBJ2-7; D may correspond to TRBD1 or TRBD2 (5 bases each). The CDR3 covers 16 residues. CDR1 is SGHVS and CDR2 is FQNEAQ in the germline V gene. V gave up 2 bases and J gave up 3 bases, with 17 bases separating them. The CDR3 DNA sequence: TGTGCCAGCAGCTTATCCGGGGCCAGGGATTTCTACGAGCAGTACTTC. Translation gives CASSLSGARDFYEQYF.

This clonotype was counted at least ten times. V gene TRBV7-2 combines with J gene TRBJ1-6; D ambiguous. Trimming took off 2 bases at V and 9 bases at J, with 17 bases between the two ends. Germline loops: CDR1 SGHTA, CDR2 FQGNSA. The CDR3 has 16 residues. CDR3 in amino acids: CASSLNSQEVFSPLHF. CDR3 sequence (DNA): TGTGCCAGCAGCTTAAACTCCCAGGAGGTTTTTTCACCCCTCCACTTT.

This clonotype was recorded a few times. The V call is TRBV7-2, the J call TRBJ1-1; D ambiguous. The V gene lost 2 bases and the J gene lost 1 base, with 5 bases spanning the gap. The CDR3 consists of 13 residues. Looked up from germline, CDR1 is SGHTA and CDR2 is FQGNSA. CDR3 residues: CASSLNGNTEAFF. CDR3 DNA: TGTGCCAGCAGCTTAAACGGGAACACTGAAGCTTTCTTT.

This clonotype was counted at least ten times. The chain employs TRBV6-5 and TRBJ1-1; tentatively, D is TRBD1 (6 bases). With 2 bases removed from V and 7 bases from J, the gap between germline ends came to 14 bases. Germline CDR1 is MNHEY and CDR2 is SVGAGI. This CDR3 has 14 amino acids. The CDR3 loop reads CASSYTDRRVEAFF. CDR3 nucleotide sequence: TGTGCCAGCAGTTACACCGACAGGCGGGTTGAAGCTTTCTTT.

For the CDR3, the DNA is TGCAGCTCCCATCGATTCGCAGGGAACAATGAGCAGTTCTTC. It translates to CSSHRFAGNNEQFF. The chain uses TRBV29-1 and TRBJ2-1, with D possibly matching TRBD1 (5 bases). There are 14 residues in the CDR3. The V end was cut by 8 bases, the J end by 5 bases, with 19 bases between. Germline CDR1 SQVTM, CDR2 ANQGSEA.

The rearrangement uses TRBV7-2 and TRBJ2-6; no reliable D call. The CDR3 has 17 residues. The germline V gene has CDR1 SGHTA and CDR2 FQGNSA. Trimming removed 5 bases from V and 0 bases from J, with 14 bases in between. The CDR3 reads CASSPQVRSSGANVLTF. CDR3 in DNA: TGTGCCAGCAGCCCCCAAGTGAGGTCCTCTGGGGCCAACGTCCTGACTTTC.

This clonotype was seen many times. The V and J genes are TRBV6-1 and TRBJ1-2; a possible D gene is TRBD1 (5 bases). Trimming pared 6 bases from V and 3 bases from J, leaving 11 bases between. CDR3 length: 13 amino acids. Per germline, CDR1 MNHNS and CDR2 SASEGT. In DNA form, the CDR3 reads TGTGCCAGCAGCTCCGGACATGACTATGGCTACACCTTC. This codes for CASSSGHDYGYTF.

This clonotype was recorded at least ten times. CDR3 amino acids: CASSLASSGHTDTQYF. In nucleotides, the CDR3 is TGTGCCAGCAGCTTAGCCAGTAGCGGACACACAGATACGCAGTATTTT. The chain employs TRBV7-2 and TRBJ2-3; a weak D match, TRBD2 (6 bases). The CDR3 sequence is 16 residues long. The V end lost 0 bases, the J end lost 2 bases, and 12 bases lay between the germline ends. Germline V gene data show CDR1 as SGHTA and CDR2 as FQGNSA.